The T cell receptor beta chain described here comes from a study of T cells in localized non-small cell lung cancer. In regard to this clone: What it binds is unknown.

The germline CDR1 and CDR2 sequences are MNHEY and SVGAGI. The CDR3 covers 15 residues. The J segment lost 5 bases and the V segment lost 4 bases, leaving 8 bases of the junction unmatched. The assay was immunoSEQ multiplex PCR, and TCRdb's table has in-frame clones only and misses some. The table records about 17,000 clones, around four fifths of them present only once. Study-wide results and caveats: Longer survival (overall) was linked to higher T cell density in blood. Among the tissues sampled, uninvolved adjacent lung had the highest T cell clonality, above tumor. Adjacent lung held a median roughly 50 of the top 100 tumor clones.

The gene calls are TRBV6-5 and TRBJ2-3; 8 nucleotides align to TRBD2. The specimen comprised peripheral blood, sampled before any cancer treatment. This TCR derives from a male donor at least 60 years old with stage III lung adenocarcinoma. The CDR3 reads CASSFEQRGRDTQYF. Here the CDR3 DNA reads TGTGCCAGCAGTTTTGAGCAGCGGGGGAGAGATACGCAGTATTTT.